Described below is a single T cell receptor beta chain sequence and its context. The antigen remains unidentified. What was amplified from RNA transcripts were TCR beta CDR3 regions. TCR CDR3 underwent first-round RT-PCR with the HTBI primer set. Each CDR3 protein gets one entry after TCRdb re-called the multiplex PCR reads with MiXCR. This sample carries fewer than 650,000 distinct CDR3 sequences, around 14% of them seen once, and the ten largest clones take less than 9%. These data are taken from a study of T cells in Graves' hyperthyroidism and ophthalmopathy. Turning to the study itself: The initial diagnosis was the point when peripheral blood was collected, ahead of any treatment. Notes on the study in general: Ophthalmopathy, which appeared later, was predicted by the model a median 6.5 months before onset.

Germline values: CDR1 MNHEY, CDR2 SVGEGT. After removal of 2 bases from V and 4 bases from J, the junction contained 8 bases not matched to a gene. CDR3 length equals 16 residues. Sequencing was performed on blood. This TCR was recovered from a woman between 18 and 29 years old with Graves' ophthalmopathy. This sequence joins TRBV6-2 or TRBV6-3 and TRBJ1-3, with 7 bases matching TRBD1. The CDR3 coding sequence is TGTGCCAGCAGTTACACGGACAGGCGCTACGGAAACACCATATATTTT. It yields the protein CASSYTDRRYGNTIYF.